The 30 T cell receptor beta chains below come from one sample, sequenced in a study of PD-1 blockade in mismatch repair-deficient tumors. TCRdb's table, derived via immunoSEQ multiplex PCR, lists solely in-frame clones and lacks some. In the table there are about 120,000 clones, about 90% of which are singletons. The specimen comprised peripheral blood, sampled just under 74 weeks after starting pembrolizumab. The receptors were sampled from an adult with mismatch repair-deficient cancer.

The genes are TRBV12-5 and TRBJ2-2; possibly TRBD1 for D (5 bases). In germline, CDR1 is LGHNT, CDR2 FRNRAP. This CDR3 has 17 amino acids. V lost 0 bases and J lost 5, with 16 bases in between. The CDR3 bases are TGTGCTAGTGGTTTGGTACCAATCAGGGAAAGGACCGGGGAGCTGTTTTTT. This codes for CASGLVPIRERTGELFF.

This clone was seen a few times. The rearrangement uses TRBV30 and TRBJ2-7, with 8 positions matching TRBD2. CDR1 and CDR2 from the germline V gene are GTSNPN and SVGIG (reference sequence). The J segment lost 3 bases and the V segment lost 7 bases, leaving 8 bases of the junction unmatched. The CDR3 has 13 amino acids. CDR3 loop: CALTSVEGYEQYF. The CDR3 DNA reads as TGTGCCTTGACTAGCGTGGAGGGCTACGAGCAGTACTTC.

This CDR3 is CASSYSSSGSYEQYF. The CDR3 bases are TGTGCCAGCAGTTACTCGTCTAGCGGGAGTTACGAGCAGTACTTC. The chain employs TRBV6-5 and TRBJ2-7; TRBD2 matches 10 bases. V was pared by 0 bases and J by 4 bases, with 3 bases of the junction left unmatched. The CDR3 extends over 15 amino acids. The germline CDR1 and CDR2 sequences are MNHEY and SVGAGI.

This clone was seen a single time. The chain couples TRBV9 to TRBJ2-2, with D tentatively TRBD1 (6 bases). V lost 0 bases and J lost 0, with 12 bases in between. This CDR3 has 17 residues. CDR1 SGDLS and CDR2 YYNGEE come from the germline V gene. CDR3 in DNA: TGTGCCAGCAGCGTAGCGCAGGGGAAACCGAACACCGGGGAGCTGTTTTTT. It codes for CASSVAQGKPNTGELFF.

The CDR3 DNA is TGCAGCGTGGAACTGGGGAGTTCGGATACGCAGTATTTT. Translating gives CSVELGSSDTQYF. The genes are TRBV29-1 and TRBJ2-3, with a possible D match to TRBD2 (5 bases). CDR1 is SQVTM, CDR2 ANQGSEA, per germline. Trimming pared 6 bases from V and 6 bases from J, leaving 16 bases between. This CDR3 is built from 13 residues.

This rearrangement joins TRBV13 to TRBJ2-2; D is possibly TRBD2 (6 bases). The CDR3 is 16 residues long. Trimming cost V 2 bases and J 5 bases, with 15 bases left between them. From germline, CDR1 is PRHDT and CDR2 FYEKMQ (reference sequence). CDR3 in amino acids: CASSLIYGRGTGELFF. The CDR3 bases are TGTGCCAGCAGCTTAATTTACGGGAGAGGTACCGGGGAGCTGTTTTTT.

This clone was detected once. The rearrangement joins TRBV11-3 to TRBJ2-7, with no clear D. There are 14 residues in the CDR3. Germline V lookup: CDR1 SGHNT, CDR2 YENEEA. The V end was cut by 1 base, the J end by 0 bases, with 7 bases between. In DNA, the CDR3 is TGTGCCAGCAGCTTAGTTTCGAGCTCCTACGAGCAGTACTTC. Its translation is CASSLVSSSYEQYF. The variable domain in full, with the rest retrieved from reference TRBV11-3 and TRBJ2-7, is EAGVVQSPRYKIIEKKQPVAFWCNPISGHNTLYWYLQNLGQGPELLIRYENEEAVDDSQLPKDRFSAERLKGVDSTLKIQPAELGDSAVYLCASSLVSSSYEQYFGPGTRLTVT.

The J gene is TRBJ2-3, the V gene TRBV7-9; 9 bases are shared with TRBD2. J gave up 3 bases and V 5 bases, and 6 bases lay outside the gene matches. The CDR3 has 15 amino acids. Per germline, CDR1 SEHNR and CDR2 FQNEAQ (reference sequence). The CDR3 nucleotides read TGTGCCAGCAGCCGACGGACTAGCGCTACAGATACGCAGTATTTT. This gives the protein CASSRRTSATDTQYF. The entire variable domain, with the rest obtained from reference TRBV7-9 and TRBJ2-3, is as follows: DTGVSQNPRHKITKRGQNVTFRCDPISEHNRLYWYRQTLGQGPEFLTYFQNEAQLEKSRLLSDRFSAERPKGSFSTLEIQRTEQGDSAMYLCASSRRTSATDTQYFGPGTRLTVL.

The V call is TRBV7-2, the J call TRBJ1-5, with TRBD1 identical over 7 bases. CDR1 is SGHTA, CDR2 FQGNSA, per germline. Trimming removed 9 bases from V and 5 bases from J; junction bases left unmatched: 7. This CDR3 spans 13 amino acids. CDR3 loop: CASSTGAHQPQHF. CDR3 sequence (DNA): TGTGCCAGTAGCACAGGGGCCCATCAGCCCCAGCATTTT.

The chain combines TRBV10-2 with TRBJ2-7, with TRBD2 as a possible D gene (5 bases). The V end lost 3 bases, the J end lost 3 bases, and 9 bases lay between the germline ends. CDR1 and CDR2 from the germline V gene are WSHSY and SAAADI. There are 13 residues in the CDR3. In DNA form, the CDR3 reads TGCGCCAGCAGTGAACAGACTAACTACGAGCAGTACTTC. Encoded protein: CASSEQTNYEQYF.

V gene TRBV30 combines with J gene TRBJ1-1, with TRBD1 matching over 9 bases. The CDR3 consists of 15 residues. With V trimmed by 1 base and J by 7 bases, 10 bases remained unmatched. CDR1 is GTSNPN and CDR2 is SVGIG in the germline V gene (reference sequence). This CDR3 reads CAWSAGTGNAGEAFF. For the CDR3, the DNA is TGTGCCTGGAGTGCCGGGACAGGGAATGCGGGTGAAGCTTTCTTT.

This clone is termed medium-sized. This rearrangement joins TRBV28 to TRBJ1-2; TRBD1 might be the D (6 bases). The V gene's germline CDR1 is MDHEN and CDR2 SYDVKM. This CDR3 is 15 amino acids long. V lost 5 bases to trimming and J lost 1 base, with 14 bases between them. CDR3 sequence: CASSVPGQLNYGYTF. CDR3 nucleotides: TGTGCCAGCAGTGTACCCGGACAGCTTAACTATGGCTACACCTTC.

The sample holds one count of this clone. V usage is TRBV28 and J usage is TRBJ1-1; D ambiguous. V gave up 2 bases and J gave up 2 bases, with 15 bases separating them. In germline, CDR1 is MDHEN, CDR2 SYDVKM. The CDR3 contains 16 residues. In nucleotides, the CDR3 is TGTGCCAGCAGTTTAAGGGCTCGGACGGTTAACACTGAAGCTTTCTTT. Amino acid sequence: CASSLRARTVNTEAFF.

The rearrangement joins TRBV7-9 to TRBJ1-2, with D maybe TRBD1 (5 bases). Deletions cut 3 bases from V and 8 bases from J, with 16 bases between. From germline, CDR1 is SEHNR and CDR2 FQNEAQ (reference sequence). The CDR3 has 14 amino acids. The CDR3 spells CASSFTETVHGYTF. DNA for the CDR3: TGTGCCAGCAGCTTTACTGAGACAGTTCACGGCTACACCTTC.

This chain's CDR3 is CASSFSGTDTQYF. In nucleotides, the CDR3 is TGTGCCAGCAGCTTCTCTGGCACAGATACGCAGTATTTT. This sequence joins TRBV5-4 and TRBJ2-3; D not resolved. V shed 2 bases and J shed 1 base, with 5 bases lying between them. Germline CDR1 reads SGHNT; CDR2 reads YYREEE (reference sequence). This CDR3 contains 13 residues.

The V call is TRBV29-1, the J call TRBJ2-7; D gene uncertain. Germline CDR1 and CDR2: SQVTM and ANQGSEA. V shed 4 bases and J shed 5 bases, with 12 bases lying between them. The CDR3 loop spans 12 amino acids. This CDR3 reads CSVVLGVDEQYF. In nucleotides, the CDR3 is TGCAGCGTTGTTTTGGGTGTGGACGAGCAGTACTTC.

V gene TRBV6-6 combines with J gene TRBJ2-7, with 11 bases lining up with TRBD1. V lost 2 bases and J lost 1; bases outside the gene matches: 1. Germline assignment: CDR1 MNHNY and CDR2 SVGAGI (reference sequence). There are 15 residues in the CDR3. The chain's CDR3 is CASSYRDRGSYEQYF. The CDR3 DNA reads TGTGCCAGCAGTTACAGGGACAGGGGGTCCTACGAGCAGTACTTC.

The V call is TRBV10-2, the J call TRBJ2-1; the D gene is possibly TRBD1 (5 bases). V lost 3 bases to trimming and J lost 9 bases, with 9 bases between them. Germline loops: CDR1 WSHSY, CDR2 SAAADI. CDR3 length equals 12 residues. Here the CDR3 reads CASSEFGAEQFF. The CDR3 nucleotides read TGCGCCAGCAGTGAATTTGGGGCTGAGCAGTTCTTC.

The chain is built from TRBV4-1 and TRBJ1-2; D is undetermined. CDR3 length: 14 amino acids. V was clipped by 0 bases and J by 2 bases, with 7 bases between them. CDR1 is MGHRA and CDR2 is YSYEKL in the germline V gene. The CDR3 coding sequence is TGCGCCAGCAGCCAAGATCCGGGAAACTATGGCTACACCTTC. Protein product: CASSQDPGNYGYTF.

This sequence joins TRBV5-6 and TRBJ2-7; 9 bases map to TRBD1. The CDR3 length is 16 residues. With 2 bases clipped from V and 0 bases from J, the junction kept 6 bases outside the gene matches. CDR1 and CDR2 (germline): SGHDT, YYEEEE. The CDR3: CASSFTGTGISYEQYF. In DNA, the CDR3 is TGTGCCAGCAGCTTTACCGGGACAGGGATCTCCTACGAGCAGTACTTC.

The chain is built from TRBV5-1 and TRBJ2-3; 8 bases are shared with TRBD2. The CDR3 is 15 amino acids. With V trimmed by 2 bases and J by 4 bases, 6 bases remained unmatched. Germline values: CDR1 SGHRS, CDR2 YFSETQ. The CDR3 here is CASSLAGEGADTQYF. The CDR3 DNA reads TGCGCCAGCAGCTTAGCGGGAGAGGGTGCAGATACGCAGTATTTT.

CDR3 DNA sequence: TGCGCCAGCAGTGGAGGGACTATCACCGGGGAGCTGTTTTTT. As protein: CASSGGTITGELFF. V and J are TRBV10-2 and TRBJ2-2, with 7 nucleotides matching TRBD2. Germline CDR1 reads WSHSY; CDR2 reads SAAADI. The V and J ends lost 4 bases and 4 bases, in that order; junction bases with no gene match: 3. This CDR3 contains 14 residues.

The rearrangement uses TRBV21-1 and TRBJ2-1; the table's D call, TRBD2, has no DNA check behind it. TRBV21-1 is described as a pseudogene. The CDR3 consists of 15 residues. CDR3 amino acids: CASSKRTSGRGEQFF. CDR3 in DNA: TGTGCCAGCAGCAAAAGGACTAGCGGGAGAGGTGAGCAGTTCTTC.

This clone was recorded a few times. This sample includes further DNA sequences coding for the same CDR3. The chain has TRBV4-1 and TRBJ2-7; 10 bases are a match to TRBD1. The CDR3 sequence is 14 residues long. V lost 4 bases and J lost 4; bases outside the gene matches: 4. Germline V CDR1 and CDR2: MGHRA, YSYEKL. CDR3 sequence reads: CASSLRQGAYEQYF. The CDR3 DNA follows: TGCGCCAGCAGCCTGCGACAGGGGGCTTACGAGCAGTACTTC.

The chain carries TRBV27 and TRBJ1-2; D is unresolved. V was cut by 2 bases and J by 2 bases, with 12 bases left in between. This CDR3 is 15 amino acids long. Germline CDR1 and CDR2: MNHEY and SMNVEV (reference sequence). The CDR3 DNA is TGTGCCAGCAGTTTAGGGTCGGCAGCCAACTATGGCTACACCTTC. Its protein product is CASSLGSAANYGYTF.

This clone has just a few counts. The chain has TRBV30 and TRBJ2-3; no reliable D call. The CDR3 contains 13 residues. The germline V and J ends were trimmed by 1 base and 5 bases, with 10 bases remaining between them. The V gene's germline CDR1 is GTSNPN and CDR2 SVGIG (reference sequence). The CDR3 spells CAWSGPSRDTQYF. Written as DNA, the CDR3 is TGTGCCTGGAGTGGCCCCTCTAGAGATACGCAGTATTTT. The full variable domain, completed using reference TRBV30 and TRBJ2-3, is SQTIHQWPATLVQPVGSPLSLECTVEGTSNPNLYWYRQAAGRGLQLLFYSVGIGQISSEVPQNLSASRPQDRQFILSSKKLLLSDSGFYLCAWSGPSRDTQYFGPGTRLTVL.

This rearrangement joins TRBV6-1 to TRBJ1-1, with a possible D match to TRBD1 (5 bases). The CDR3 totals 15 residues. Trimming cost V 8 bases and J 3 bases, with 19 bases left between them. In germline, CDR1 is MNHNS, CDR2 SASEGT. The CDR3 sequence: CASSEPPGSYTEAFF. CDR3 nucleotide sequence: TGTGCCAGCTCAGAACCCCCAGGGAGTTACACTGAAGCTTTCTTT.

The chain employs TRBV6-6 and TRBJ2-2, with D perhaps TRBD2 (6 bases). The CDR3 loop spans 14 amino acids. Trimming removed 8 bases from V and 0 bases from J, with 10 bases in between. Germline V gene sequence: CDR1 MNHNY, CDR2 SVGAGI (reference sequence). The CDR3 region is CASSPGANTGELFF. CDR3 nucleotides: TGTGCCAGCTCTCCGGGGGCGAACACCGGGGAGCTGTTTTTT.

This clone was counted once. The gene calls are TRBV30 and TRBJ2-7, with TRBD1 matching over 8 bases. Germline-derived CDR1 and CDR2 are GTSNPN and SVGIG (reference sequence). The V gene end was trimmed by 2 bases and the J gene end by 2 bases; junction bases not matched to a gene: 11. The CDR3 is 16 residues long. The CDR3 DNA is TGTGCCTGGAGTAACCCAATTGGGACAGGAACCTACGAGCAGTACTTC. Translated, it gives CAWSNPIGTGTYEQYF.

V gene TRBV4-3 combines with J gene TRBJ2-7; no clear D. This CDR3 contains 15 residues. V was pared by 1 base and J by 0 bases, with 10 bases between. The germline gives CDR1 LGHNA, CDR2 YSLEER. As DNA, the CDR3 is TGCGCCAGCAGCCAAGGCCTTGATGTCTCCTACGAGCAGTACTTC. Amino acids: CASSQGLDVSYEQYF.